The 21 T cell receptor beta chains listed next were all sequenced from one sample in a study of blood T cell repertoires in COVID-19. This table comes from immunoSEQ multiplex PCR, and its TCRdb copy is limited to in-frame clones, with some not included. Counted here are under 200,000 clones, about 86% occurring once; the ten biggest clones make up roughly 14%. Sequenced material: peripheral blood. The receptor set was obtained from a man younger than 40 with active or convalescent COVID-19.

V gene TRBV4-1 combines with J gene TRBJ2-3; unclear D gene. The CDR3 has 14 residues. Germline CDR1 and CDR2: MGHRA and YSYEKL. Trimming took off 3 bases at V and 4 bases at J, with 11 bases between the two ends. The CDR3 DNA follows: TGCGCCAGCAGCCAGGAACTATTAGCAGATACGCAGTATTTT. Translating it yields CASSQELLADTQYF.

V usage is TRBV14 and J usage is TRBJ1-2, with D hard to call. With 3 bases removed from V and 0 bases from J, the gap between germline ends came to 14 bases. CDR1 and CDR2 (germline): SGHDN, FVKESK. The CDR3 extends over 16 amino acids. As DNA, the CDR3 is TGTGCCAGCAGCCACGTAAGGACGGACTCTAACTATGGCTACACCTTC. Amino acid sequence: CASSHVRTDSNYGYTF.

CDR3 loop: CASSLNGGYTEAFF. In DNA, the CDR3 is TGTGCCAGCAGTCTGAATGGGGGGTACACTGAAGCTTTCTTT. The genes are TRBV27 and TRBJ1-1, with a possible D match to TRBD1 (5 bases). V was trimmed by 5 bases and J by 3 bases, leaving 13 bases between them. This CDR3 has 14 amino acids. Looked up from germline, CDR1 is MNHEY and CDR2 is SMNVEV (reference sequence).

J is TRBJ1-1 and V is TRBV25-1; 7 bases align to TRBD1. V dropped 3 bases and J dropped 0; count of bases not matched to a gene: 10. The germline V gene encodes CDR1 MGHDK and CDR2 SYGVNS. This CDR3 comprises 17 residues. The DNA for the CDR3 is TGTGCCAGCAGTGACGCGGGGACAGTAAAACTGAACACTGAAGCTTTCTTT. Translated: CASSDAGTVKLNTEAFF.

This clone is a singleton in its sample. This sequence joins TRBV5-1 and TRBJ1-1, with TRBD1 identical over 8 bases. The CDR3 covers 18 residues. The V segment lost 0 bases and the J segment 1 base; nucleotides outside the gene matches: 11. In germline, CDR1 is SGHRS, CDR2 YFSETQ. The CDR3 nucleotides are TGCGCCAGCAGCTTGGGGGGACAGGTCAGGAGGGCGAACACTGAAGCTTTCTTT. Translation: CASSLGGQVRRANTEAFF.

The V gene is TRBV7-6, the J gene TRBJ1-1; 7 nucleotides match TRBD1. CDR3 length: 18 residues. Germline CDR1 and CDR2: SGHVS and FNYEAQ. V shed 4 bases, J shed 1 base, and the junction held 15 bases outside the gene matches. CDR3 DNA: TGTGCCAGCAGCTCAGACCTCCCTAGACAGGGAACGAACACTGAAGCTTTCTTT. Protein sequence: CASSSDLPRQGTNTEAFF.

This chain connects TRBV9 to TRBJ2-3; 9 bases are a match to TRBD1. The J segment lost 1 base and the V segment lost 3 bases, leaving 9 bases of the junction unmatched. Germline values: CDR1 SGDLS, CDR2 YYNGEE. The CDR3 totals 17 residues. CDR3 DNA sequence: TGTGCCAGCAGCGCCTGGACAGGGGCCACCCGCACAGATACGCAGTATTTT. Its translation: CASSAWTGATRTDTQYF.

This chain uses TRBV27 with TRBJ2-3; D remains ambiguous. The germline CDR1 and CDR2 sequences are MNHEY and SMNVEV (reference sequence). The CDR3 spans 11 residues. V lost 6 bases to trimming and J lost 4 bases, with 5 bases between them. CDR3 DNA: TGTGCCAGCAGCCTTGCAGATACGCAGTATTTT. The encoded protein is CASSLADTQYF.

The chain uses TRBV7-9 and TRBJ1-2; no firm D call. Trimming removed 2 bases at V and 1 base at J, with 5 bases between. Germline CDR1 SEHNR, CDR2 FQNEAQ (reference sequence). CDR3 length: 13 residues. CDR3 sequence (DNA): TGTGCCAGCAGCTTATCCAATAACTATGGCTACACCTTC. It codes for CASSLSNNYGYTF.

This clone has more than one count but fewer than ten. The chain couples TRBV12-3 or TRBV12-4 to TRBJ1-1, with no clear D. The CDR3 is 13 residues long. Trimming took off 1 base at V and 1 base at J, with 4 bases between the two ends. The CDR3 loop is CASSLEQNTEAFF. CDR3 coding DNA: TGTGCCAGCAGTTTAGAACAGAACACTGAAGCTTTCTTT.

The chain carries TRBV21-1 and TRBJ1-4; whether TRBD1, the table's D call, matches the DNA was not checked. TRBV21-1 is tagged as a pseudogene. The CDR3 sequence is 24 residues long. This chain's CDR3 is CASSKAHVPGQECKFRDRNEKLFF. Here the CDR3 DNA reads TGTGCCAGCAGCAAAGCCCACGTTCCGGGACAGGAATGTAAATTCCGGGACAGGAATGAAAAACTGTTTTTT.

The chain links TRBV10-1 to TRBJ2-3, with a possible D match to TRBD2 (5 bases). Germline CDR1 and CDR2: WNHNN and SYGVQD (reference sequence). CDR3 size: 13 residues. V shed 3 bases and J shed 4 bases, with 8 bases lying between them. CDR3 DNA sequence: TGCGCCAGCAGTGATCCGGGGTCAGATACGCAGTATTTT. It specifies CASSDPGSDTQYF.

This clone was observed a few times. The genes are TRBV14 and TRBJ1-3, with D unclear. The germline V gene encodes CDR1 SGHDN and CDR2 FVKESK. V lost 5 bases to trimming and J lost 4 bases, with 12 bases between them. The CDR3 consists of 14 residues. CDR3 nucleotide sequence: TGTGCCAGCAGCTTGCCGACGGGGGGAAACACCATATATTTT. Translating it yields CASSLPTGGNTIYF.

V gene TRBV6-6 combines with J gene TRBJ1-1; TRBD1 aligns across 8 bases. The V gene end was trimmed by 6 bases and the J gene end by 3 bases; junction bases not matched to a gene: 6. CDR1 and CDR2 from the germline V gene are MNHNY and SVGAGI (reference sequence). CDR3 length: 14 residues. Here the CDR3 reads CASSPGQGHTEAFF. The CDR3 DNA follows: TGTGCCAGCAGCCCTGGACAGGGACACACTGAAGCTTTCTTT.

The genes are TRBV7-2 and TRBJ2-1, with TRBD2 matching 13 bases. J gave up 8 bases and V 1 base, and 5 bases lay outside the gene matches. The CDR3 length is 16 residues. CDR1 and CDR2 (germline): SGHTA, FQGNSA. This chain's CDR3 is CASSLGLAGGLDEQFF. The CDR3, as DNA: TGTGCCAGCAGCTTAGGACTAGCGGGGGGTTTGGATGAGCAGTTCTTC.

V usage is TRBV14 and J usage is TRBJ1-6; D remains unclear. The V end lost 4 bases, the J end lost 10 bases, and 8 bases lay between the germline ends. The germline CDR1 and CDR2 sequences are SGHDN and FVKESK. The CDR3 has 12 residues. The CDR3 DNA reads TGTGCCAGCAGCCCAAGCGACTCACCCCTCCACTTT. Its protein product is CASSPSDSPLHF.

The CDR3 region is CASSSWPHSGNTIYF. The CDR3 nucleotides are TGTGCCAGCAGCTCCTGGCCCCACTCTGGAAACACCATATATTTT. The gene calls are TRBV5-5 and TRBJ1-3; no clear D gene. V shed 3 bases and J shed 0 bases, with 10 bases lying between them. CDR3 length: 15 amino acids. Germline assignment: CDR1 SGHKS and CDR2 YYEKEE (reference sequence).

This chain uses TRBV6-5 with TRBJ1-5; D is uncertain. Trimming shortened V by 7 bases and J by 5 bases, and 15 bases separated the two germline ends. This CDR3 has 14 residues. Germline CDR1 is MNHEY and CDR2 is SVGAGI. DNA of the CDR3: TGTGCCAGCAAGCCATTAGACTATTATCAGCCCCAGCATTTT. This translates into CASKPLDYYQPQHF.

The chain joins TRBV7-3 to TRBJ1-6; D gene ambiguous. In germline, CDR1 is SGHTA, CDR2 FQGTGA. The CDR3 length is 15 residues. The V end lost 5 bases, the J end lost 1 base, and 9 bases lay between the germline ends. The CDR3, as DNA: TGTGCCAGCAGCCCCCAGGCGTCCTATAATTCACCCCTCCACTTT. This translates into CASSPQASYNSPLHF. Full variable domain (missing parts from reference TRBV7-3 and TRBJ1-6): GAGVSQTPSNKVTEKGKYVELRCDPISGHTALYWYRQSLGQGPEFLIYFQGTGAADDSGLPNDRFFAVRPEGSVSTLKIQRTERGDSAVYLCASSPQASYNSPLHFGNGTRLTVT.

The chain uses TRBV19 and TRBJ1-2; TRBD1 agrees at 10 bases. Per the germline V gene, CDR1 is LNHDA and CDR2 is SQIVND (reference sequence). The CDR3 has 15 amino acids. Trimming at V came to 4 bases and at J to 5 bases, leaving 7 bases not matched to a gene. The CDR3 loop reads CASSTPLGQGYGYTF. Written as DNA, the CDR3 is TGTGCCAGTAGTACTCCCCTGGGACAGGGGTATGGCTACACCTTC.

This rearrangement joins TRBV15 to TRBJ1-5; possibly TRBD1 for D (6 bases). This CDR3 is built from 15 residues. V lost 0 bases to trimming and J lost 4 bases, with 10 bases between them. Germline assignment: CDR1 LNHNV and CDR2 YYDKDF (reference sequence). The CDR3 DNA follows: TGTGCCACCAGCAGAGACAACAGGGATAATCAGCCCCAGCATTTT. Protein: CATSRDNRDNQPQHF.